The 30 T cell receptor beta chains reported below all come from one sample, sequenced in a study of graft-versus-host responses after intestinal transplantation. Data came from immunoSEQ multiplex PCR; TCRdb stores just in-frame clones and leaves some out. This sample has about 31,000 clones; approximately 83% occur once, and the top ten carry 15% to 20%. Antigen specificity for these receptors is unknown. Here the sequenced sample was unstimulated CD8+ T cells sorted from spleen or lymph node cells, taken before intestinal transplant. The receptors were sampled from a human donor who received an intestinal transplant.

This clone was observed a few times. This sequence joins TRBV19 and TRBJ1-1, with D unclear. The CDR3 has 13 residues. Trimming stripped 4 bases from V and 4 bases from J, with 10 bases between. Germline V gives CDR1 LNHDA, CDR2 SQIVND (reference sequence). CDR3: CASSNLGSTEAFF. CDR3 nucleotides: TGTGCCAGTAGTAACCTGGGCAGCACTGAAGCTTTCTTT.

The rearrangement joins TRBV2 to TRBJ2-3, with D unclear. This CDR3 region has 15 residues. Germline V CDR1 and CDR2: SNHLY, FYNNEI. Trimming cost V 6 bases and J 6 bases, with 19 bases left between them. CDR3 DNA sequence: TGTGCCAGCAGCGAATTAAGAACCCCGCAGGATACGCAGTATTTT. Its protein product is CASSELRTPQDTQYF.

The gene calls are TRBV21-1 and TRBJ2-5; the table's D call of TRBD2 was not tested on the DNA. TRBV21-1 is termed a pseudogene. CDR3 length: 17 residues. CDR3 amino acids: CASSKEFRGAWEETQYF. The CDR3, as DNA: TGTGCCAGCAGCAAAGAGTTTCGGGGGGCTTGGGAAGAGACCCAGTACTTC.

This clone was seen once. The chain recombines TRBV11-2 with TRBJ2-7; possible D gene TRBD1, 6 bases. V was pared by 3 bases and J by 2 bases, with 14 bases between. Germline V gene data show CDR1 as SGHAT and CDR2 as FQNNGV. The CDR3 sequence is 15 residues long. Written as DNA, the CDR3 is TGTGCCAGCAGCTTTCTCCAGGGGCCCGCCTACGAGCAGTACTTC. Amino acid sequence: CASSFLQGPAYEQYF.

The chain couples TRBV28 to TRBJ2-7; TRBD2 might be the D (6 bases). The V gene's germline CDR1 is MDHEN and CDR2 SYDVKM. The V and J ends lost 3 bases and 2 bases respectively, with 14 bases between them. The CDR3 has 15 amino acids. The CDR3 coding sequence is TGTGCCAGCAGTTTGAGGAGGGATAACACCTACGAGCAGTACTTC. Translated, it gives CASSLRRDNTYEQYF.

This clone turned up a few times. The genes are TRBV27 and TRBJ2-7; the match to TRBD1 covers 12 bases. Unmatched junction bases numbered 3, after V lost 7 bases and J lost 5 bases. The CDR3 has 13 residues. Germline V gene sequence: CDR1 MNHEY, CDR2 SMNVEV (reference sequence). As DNA, the CDR3 is TGTGCCAGCATTGGGACAGGGGGCCACGAGCAGTACTTC. This translates into CASIGTGGHEQYF.

J is TRBJ2-2 and V is TRBV19; 7 bases agree with TRBD2. Germline V CDR1 and CDR2: LNHDA, SQIVND (reference sequence). CDR3 length equals 15 residues. The trim removed 2 bases at V and 6 bases at J, leaving 6 bases unmatched. The CDR3 DNA reads as TGTGCCAGTAGTATATGGTTAGCGGGTGCCGGGGAGCTGTTTTTT. Translation: CASSIWLAGAGELFF.

This chain joins TRBV6-5 and TRBJ1-4; 8 bases line up with TRBD1. The CDR3 runs to 15 residues. V shed 0 bases, J shed 8 bases, and the junction held 5 bases outside the gene matches. The germline CDR1 and CDR2 sequences are MNHEY and SVGAGI. CDR3 sequence: CASSYSTGVREKLFF. In DNA form, the CDR3 reads TGTGCCAGCAGTTACTCGACAGGGGTGAGAGAAAAACTGTTTTTT.

The V and J genes are TRBV27 and TRBJ1-5, with 11 positions matching TRBD1. Unmatched junction bases numbered 1, after V lost 4 bases and J lost 5 bases. The germline V gene encodes CDR1 MNHEY and CDR2 SMNVEV (reference sequence). This CDR3 contains 14 residues. The DNA of the CDR3 is TGTGCCAGCAGTTGGACAGGGGGCGATCAGCCCCAGCATTTT. It translates to CASSWTGGDQPQHF.

The rearrangement links TRBV28 to TRBJ2-1, with TRBD1 identical over 7 bases. Trimming removed 6 bases from V and 0 bases from J; junction bases left unmatched: 5. CDR3 length: 15 residues. Looked up from germline, CDR1 is MDHEN and CDR2 is SYDVKM. CDR3 nucleotides: TGTGCCAGCAGAGACAGGGCGAGCTCCTACAATGAGCAGTTCTTC. The encoded protein is CASRDRASSYNEQFF. The variable domain in full, completed from reference TRBV28 and TRBJ2-1, reads DVKVTQSSRYLVKRTGEKVFLECVQDMDHENMFWYRQDPGLGLRLIYFSYDVKMKEKGDIPEGYSVSREKKERFSLILESASTNQTSMYLCASRDRASSYNEQFFGPGTRLTVL.

In this sample, this clone turned up many times. This chain connects TRBV11-1 to TRBJ2-2; a weak D match, TRBD2 (6 bases). Per the germline V gene, CDR1 is SGHAT and CDR2 is FQDESV (reference sequence). V lost 1 base to trimming and J lost 6 bases, with 9 bases between them. The CDR3 contains 14 residues. The CDR3 nucleotides are TGTGCCAGCAGCTTAGACGGGAGTGCCGGGGAGCTGTTTTTT. Protein sequence: CASSLDGSAGELFF.

This chain uses TRBV7-6 with TRBJ1-6; 7 bases align to TRBD1. The ends lost 7 bases at V and 9 bases at J; junction bases unmatched: 9. The CDR3 is made up of 14 amino acids. CDR1 and CDR2 from the germline V gene are SGHVS and FNYEAQ. The CDR3 spells CASILTGSGSPLHF. CDR3 DNA: TGTGCCAGCATCCTGACAGGGAGTGGTTCACCCCTCCACTTT.

In this sample, this clone turned up a few times. The chain employs TRBV10-3 and TRBJ1-1; D is undetermined. Germline assignment: CDR1 ENHRY and CDR2 SYGVKD. There are 13 residues in the CDR3. V was shortened by 6 bases and J by 3 bases, with 11 bases between the two germline ends. This CDR3 reads CAIRGIEDTEAFF. The CDR3 nucleotides read TGTGCCATCAGAGGAATAGAGGACACTGAAGCTTTCTTT.

The genes are TRBV5-6 and TRBJ1-1, with D perhaps TRBD1 (6 bases). V dropped 4 bases and J dropped 0 bases, with 13 bases sitting between them. This CDR3 comprises 15 residues. The germline gives CDR1 SGHDT, CDR2 YYEEEE. CDR3: CASSTDRTVNTEAFF. CDR3 DNA: TGTGCCAGCAGCACCGACAGGACAGTGAACACTGAAGCTTTCTTT.

V is TRBV18 and J is TRBJ2-3; TRBD1 agrees at 8 bases. Germline V gives CDR1 KGHSH, CDR2 LQKENI. V was pared by 2 bases and J by 5 bases, with 12 bases of the junction left unmatched. The CDR3 is 17 amino acids. CDR3 residues: CASSPKHFRGPGDTQYF. The CDR3 nucleotides read TGTGCCAGCTCACCAAAACACTTCAGGGGGCCCGGAGATACGCAGTATTTT.

The V and J genes are TRBV6-5 and TRBJ2-3, with TRBD1 matching 9 bases. The germline gives CDR1 MNHEY, CDR2 SVGAGI. Germline trimming cut 6 bases from V and 4 bases from J; bases unmatched to any gene: 8. The CDR3 sequence is 15 residues long. The CDR3 region has the DNA TGTGCCAGCAGCTCCGGGACAGGGACCGCAGATACGCAGTATTTT. Translated, it gives CASSSGTGTADTQYF.

This clone came up a few times. The V and J genes are TRBV6-5 and TRBJ1-5; D uncertain. V gave up 0 bases and J gave up 3 bases, with 3 bases separating them. Germline-derived CDR1 and CDR2 are MNHEY and SVGAGI. This CDR3 has 13 amino acids. The CDR3 loop is CASSYSHNQPQHF. CDR3 nucleotides: TGTGCCAGCAGTTACTCTCACAATCAGCCCCAGCATTTT.

A single count supports this clone. The chain carries TRBV5-1 and TRBJ2-1; no reliable D call. V was trimmed by 0 bases and J by 4 bases, leaving 11 bases between them. Germline loops: CDR1 SGHRS, CDR2 YFSETQ. CDR3 length: 15 amino acids. CDR3 sequence (DNA): TGCGCCAGCAGCTTGGAACTCCCGCCTTACAATGAGCAGTTCTTC. This translates into CASSLELPPYNEQFF.

In DNA form, the CDR3 reads TGCGCCAGCAGCTTGCGCGGACTAGCGGGAGAGTCCTACGAGCAGTACTTC. It is translated as CASSLRGLAGESYEQYF. The gene calls are TRBV5-1 and TRBJ2-7; 13 positions agree with TRBD2. CDR3 length equals 17 residues. Trimming took 1 base from V and 1 from J; bases not matched to a gene: 5. CDR1 is SGHRS, CDR2 YFSETQ, per germline.

The chain carries TRBV19 and TRBJ2-3, with D maybe TRBD2 (5 bases). V lost 5 bases to trimming and J lost 1 base, with 10 bases between them. The germline V gene encodes CDR1 LNHDA and CDR2 SQIVND (reference sequence). The CDR3 spans 14 residues. The CDR3: CASSPYGGTDTQYF. In DNA form, the CDR3 reads TGTGCCAGTAGTCCATACGGGGGCACAGATACGCAGTATTTT.

V is TRBV9 and J is TRBJ1-5; 8 positions agree with TRBD1. After removal of 2 bases from V and 1 base from J, the junction contained 2 bases not matched to a gene. Germline CDR1 reads SGDLS; CDR2 reads YYNGEE. The CDR3 covers 15 residues. The CDR3 coding sequence is TGTGCCAGCAGCGTCCGGACAGGGAGCAATCAGCCCCAGCATTTT. Its protein product is CASSVRTGSNQPQHF.

A remark on this clone: At one boundary the junction diverges from the germline segment, which might be a read error. This sequence joins TRBV7-7 and TRBJ1-3; 8 nucleotides match TRBD1. The germline V gene encodes CDR1 SSHAT and CDR2 FNYEAQ (reference sequence). The CDR3 totals 16 residues. In DNA, the CDR3 is TGTGCTAGCAGCTTAGGAGACAGGGGAGGTGGAAACACCATATATTTT. This translates into CASSLGDRGGGNTIYF.

V usage is TRBV2 and J usage is TRBJ2-1; 8 bases map to TRBD1. CDR3 size: 20 residues. CDR1 and CDR2 from the germline V gene are SNHLY and FYNNEI. Trimming at V came to 3 bases and at J to 0 bases, leaving 16 bases not matched to a gene. CDR3 in DNA: TGTGCCAGCAGTGATGACGTCGGGGAGCGGACAGGGACCTCCTACAATGAGCAGTTCTTC. Translation gives CASSDDVGERTGTSYNEQFF.

The V call is TRBV28, the J call TRBJ1-2; TRBD1 matches 7 bases. CDR1 MDHEN and CDR2 SYDVKM come from the germline V gene. The CDR3 sequence is 16 residues long. With 7 bases clipped from V and 2 bases from J, the junction kept 13 bases outside the gene matches. The CDR3 coding sequence is TGTGCCAGCACCGCTATCTGGACAGGTGGAAACTATGGCTACACCTTC. Its translation: CASTAIWTGGNYGYTF.

CDR3 DNA sequence: TGTGCCAGCAGTTACCTGGGGGGGGAAGAGACCCAGTACTTC. It codes for CASSYLGGEETQYF. The chain couples TRBV6-5 to TRBJ2-5; TRBD2 agrees at 7 bases. This CDR3 spans 14 amino acids. Germline values: CDR1 MNHEY, CDR2 SVGAGI. Losses at the gene ends were 2 bases for V and 3 bases for J; bases not matched to a gene: 3.

The CDR3 loop reads CASSYGRGRIWDEQFF. Written as DNA, the CDR3 is TGTGCCAGCAGTTACGGCAGAGGGCGCATCTGGGATGAGCAGTTCTTC. The gene calls are TRBV6-5 and TRBJ2-1, with TRBD2 as a possible D gene (5 bases). The length of the CDR3 is 16 residues. The V and J ends lost 2 bases and 8 bases respectively, with 19 bases between them. Germline CDR1 reads MNHEY; CDR2 reads SVGAGI.

The rearrangement uses TRBV5-1 and TRBJ2-3; tentative D call: TRBD1 (6 bases). V was pared by 8 bases and J by 3 bases, with 22 bases between. The CDR3 totals 16 residues. Germline V gene lookup returns CDR1 SGHRS and CDR2 YFSETQ. CDR3: CARLGTGPYRTDTQYF. The DNA of the CDR3 is TGCGCCAGGTTGGGAACAGGGCCCTATCGTACAGATACGCAGTATTTT.

The V call is TRBV19, the J call TRBJ2-5; 7 bases fit TRBD1. Trimming cost V 10 bases and J 5 bases; bases outside gene matches: 16. In germline, CDR1 is LNHDA, CDR2 SQIVND (reference sequence). The length of the CDR3 is 15 residues. The CDR3 is CATKARGSLGETQYF. The CDR3 coding sequence is TGTGCCACCAAAGCCAGGGGGTCTCTAGGGGAGACCCAGTACTTC.

The chain recombines TRBV29-1 with TRBJ2-7; tentative D call: TRBD1 (6 bases). The CDR3 has 15 residues. V lost 7 bases to trimming and J lost 3 bases, with 22 bases between them. Germline CDR1 reads SQVTM; CDR2 reads ANQGSEA. CDR3 sequence: CSEKIPGTLNYEQYF. CDR3 DNA: TGCAGCGAAAAAATCCCCGGGACACTCAACTACGAGCAGTACTTC.

This clone was seen many times. V gene TRBV7-3 combines with J gene TRBJ2-1; TRBD2 might be the D (5 bases). Germline values: CDR1 SGHTA, CDR2 FQGTGA. The V end lost 3 bases, the J end lost 0 bases, and 9 bases lay between the germline ends. The CDR3 totals 15 residues. In DNA, the CDR3 is TGTGCCAGCAGCTTTCTCGGGATCTCCTACAATGAGCAGTTCTTC. Protein product: CASSFLGISYNEQFF.